Each of the 12 T cell receptor beta chains below was sequenced from the same sample in a study of response to subunit inactivated influenza vaccine. Each CDR3 protein is one row after TCRdb ran MiXCR on the RT-PCR reads. Found here are about half a million distinct CDR3 sequences, about a tenth of them singletons; the top ten hold over 9.5%. The sequences come from PBMCs from blood, collected 35 to 45 days after vaccination. The origin of the receptors is a man aged 50-59 years who received an inactivated influenza vaccine.

This clonotype was seen at least ten times. J is TRBJ2-3 and V is TRBV11-2, with 10 nucleotides matching TRBD2. V shed 5 bases, J shed 3 bases, and the junction held 2 bases outside the gene matches. From germline, CDR1 is SGHAT and CDR2 FQNNGV. The CDR3 has 14 amino acids. The CDR3 is CASSPLAGTDTQYF. The CDR3 DNA reads as TGTGCCAGCAGCCCACTAGCGGGGACAGATACGCAGTATTTT.

V gene TRBV6-1 combines with J gene TRBJ2-7; D may be TRBD2 (5 bases). Germline V lookup: CDR1 MNHNS, CDR2 SASEGT. The CDR3 spans 16 residues. Trimming cost V 6 bases and J 4 bases, with 22 bases left between them. This CDR3 is CASSLGGFGKAYEQYF. The CDR3 coding sequence is TGTGCCAGCAGCCTGGGTGGATTCGGGAAGGCGTACGAGCAGTACTTC.

This clonotype appeared many times. The chain recombines TRBV12-3 or TRBV12-4 with TRBJ2-7; the match to TRBD1 covers 8 bases. The CDR3 is made up of 15 amino acids. The trim removed 3 bases at V and 2 bases at J, leaving 6 bases unmatched. CDR3 coding DNA: TGTGCCAGCAGTTTGTCCGACAGGGGACCCTACGAGCAGTACTTC. Translating gives CASSLSDRGPYEQYF.

A few counts support this clonotype. The gene calls are TRBV7-2 and TRBJ1-6, with D tentatively TRBD1 (6 bases). This CDR3 is 15 amino acids long. The ends were cut back, 5 bases at V and 6 bases at J, with 14 bases in the middle. Per the germline V gene, CDR1 is SGHTA and CDR2 is FQGNSA. The CDR3 loop reads CASSNTGLGNSPLHF. CDR3 DNA sequence: TGTGCCAGCAGCAATACAGGGCTCGGTAATTCACCCCTCCACTTT.

The J gene is TRBJ2-2, the V gene TRBV5-1; TRBD1 matches 7 bases. The V segment lost 0 bases and the J segment 5 bases; nucleotides outside the gene matches: 7. Germline CDR1 reads SGHRS; CDR2 reads YFSETQ. The CDR3 length is 16 residues. The CDR3 sequence: CASSLGQGIMTGELFF. CDR3 bases: TGCGCCAGCAGCTTGGGACAGGGTATAATGACCGGGGAGCTGTTTTTT.

A few counts support this clonotype. The junction and the germline gene differ at one end; a read error may be behind it. The CDR3 protein is CASSGRRTGRIAF. CDR3 coding DNA: TGTGCCAGCAGTGGGAGAAGGACAGGGCGTATCGCCTTC. The chain links TRBV2 to TRBJ1-2, with 8 bases identical to TRBD1. The germline CDR1 and CDR2 sequences are SNHLY and FYNNEI. This CDR3 is built from 13 residues.

The sample holds a few counts of this clonotype. The chain has TRBV7-2 and TRBJ1-2; D not certain. Between the trimmed V and J ends, which lost 4 bases and 7 bases, there was a span of 13 bases. CDR3 length: 13 amino acids. Germline V CDR1 and CDR2: SGHTA, FQGNSA. The chain's CDR3 is CASSSWERTGYTF. CDR3 nucleotides: TGTGCCAGCAGCTCTTGGGAGAGGACTGGCTACACCTTC. The variable domain in full, completed from reference TRBV7-2 and TRBJ1-2, reads GAGVSQSPSNKVTEKGKDVELRCDPISGHTALYWYRQSLGQGLEFLIYFQGNSAPDKSGLPSDRFSAERTGGSVSTLTIQRTQQEDSAVYLCASSSWERTGYTFGSGTRLTVV.

V and J are TRBV28 and TRBJ1-2; 10 positions agree with TRBD1. After removal of 3 bases from V and 3 bases from J, the junction contained 4 bases not matched to a gene. Germline V gives CDR1 MDHEN, CDR2 SYDVKM. The CDR3 contains 15 residues. CDR3 sequence (DNA): TGTGCCAGCAGTTTTCCGGGACAGGGGCACTATGGCTACACCTTC. Amino acid sequence: CASSFPGQGHYGYTF.

The rearrangement joins TRBV20-1 to TRBJ1-4; tentative D call: TRBD1 (6 bases). The germline V and J ends were trimmed by 1 base and 2 bases, with 14 bases remaining between them. The CDR3 has 16 residues. Germline CDR1 DFQATT, CDR2 SNEGSKA (reference sequence). This CDR3 reads CSARGARGLTNEKLFF. As DNA, the CDR3 is TGCAGTGCTAGAGGAGCCCGGGGGCTTACTAATGAAAAACTGTTTTTT.

This clonotype has more than one count but fewer than ten. V is TRBV20-1 and J is TRBJ2-5; 7 bases are shared with TRBD2. In germline, CDR1 is DFQATT, CDR2 SNEGSKA (reference sequence). The CDR3 contains 13 residues. Germline trimming cut 5 bases from V and 1 base from J; bases unmatched to any gene: 4. CDR3 bases: TGCAGTGCTTTGGGACTATTCCAAGAGACCCAGTACTTC. This codes for CSALGLFQETQYF.

The sample holds a few counts of this clonotype. The chain recombines TRBV20-1 with TRBJ2-3; TRBD2 is a possible D gene (6 bases). Germline CDR1 is DFQATT and CDR2 is SNEGSKA (reference sequence). The CDR3 extends over 13 amino acids. V was shortened by 2 bases and J by 6 bases, with 12 bases between the two germline ends. The chain's CDR3 is CSARRRGLDTQYF. The DNA for the CDR3 is TGCAGTGCTAGAAGGCGGGGCCTTGATACGCAGTATTTT.

The V gene is TRBV7-9, the J gene TRBJ2-1; D call uncertain. The CDR3 contains 15 residues. V was clipped by 2 bases and J by 1 base, with 9 bases between them. CDR1 and CDR2 from the germline V gene are SEHNR and FQNEAQ (reference sequence). CDR3 sequence reads: CASSLSDQSYNEQFF. CDR3 DNA sequence: TGTGCCAGCAGCTTATCGGACCAGTCCTACAATGAGCAGTTCTTC.